These 2 T cell receptor beta chains originate from one sample sequenced in a study of cytomegalovirus exposure and HLA in healthy donors. It was with 60 Vbeta and 13 Jbeta primers that the PCR ran. Repertoires were generated with immunoSEQ multiplex PCR, while TCRdb's copy carries only in-frame clones and drops some. Of about 110,000 clones in the sample, approximately 79% were seen once. Sequencing was carried out using PBMCs. The source of these receptors is a man aged 25-45 years in good health and CMV-seropositive.

The rearrangement uses TRBV29-1 and TRBJ2-2; 9 nucleotides match TRBD1. The J segment lost 11 bases and the V segment lost 7 bases, leaving 5 bases of the junction unmatched. Germline V lookup: CDR1 SQVTM, CDR2 ANQGSEA. This CDR3 has 11 amino acids. CDR3 protein: CSANRGPELFF. The CDR3 DNA sequence: TGCAGCGCAAACAGGGGGCCCGAGCTGTTTTTT.

The rearrangement joins TRBV27 to TRBJ2-2, with TRBD1 matching over 8 bases. Germline CDR1 reads MNHEY; CDR2 reads SMNVEV (reference sequence). The trim removed 3 bases at V and 1 base at J, leaving 1 base unmatched. There are 15 residues in the CDR3. As DNA, the CDR3 is TGTGCCAGCAGTTTCGACAGGGGGAACACCGGGGAGCTGTTTTTT. Translation: CASSFDRGNTGELFF.